This T cell receptor beta chain was captured by sequencing in a study of control samples from healthy donors and cancer patients (dated by TCRdb to about 2020). Library method: the immunoSEQ multiplex PCR assay. The clones in this table, taken by TCRdb from immuneACCESS, are in-frame only. Not every clone is retained; where verified, under half of the shortfall comes from an unresolved V gene, and the cause of the rest is unknown. Here the sample has 75,000 to 90,000 clones; around nine tenths occur a single time. Approximately 7% of the sample comes from the top ten. Concerning this clone itself: Its antigen target is currently unknown. No base quality information exists; no much larger clone differs at one position.

The germline V gene provides CDR1 SGDLS and CDR2 YYNGEE. V is pared back by 0 bases and J by 4 bases, with 11 bases lying between the germline termini. Its CDR3 holds 15 amino acids, cysteine through phenylalanine. This entry keeps only the CDR3 DNA: 45 bases, framed from base 1. The rearrangement combines TRBV9 with TRBJ1-5, with the D segment identity uncertain. This clonotype was obtained from a man aged 50 or older in good health. The sample taken for sequencing was blood. This receptor carries the CDR3 CASSVAGGLNQPQHF. The nucleotides are TGTGCCAGCAGCGTAGCAGGCGGACTAAATCAGCCCCAGCATTTT.